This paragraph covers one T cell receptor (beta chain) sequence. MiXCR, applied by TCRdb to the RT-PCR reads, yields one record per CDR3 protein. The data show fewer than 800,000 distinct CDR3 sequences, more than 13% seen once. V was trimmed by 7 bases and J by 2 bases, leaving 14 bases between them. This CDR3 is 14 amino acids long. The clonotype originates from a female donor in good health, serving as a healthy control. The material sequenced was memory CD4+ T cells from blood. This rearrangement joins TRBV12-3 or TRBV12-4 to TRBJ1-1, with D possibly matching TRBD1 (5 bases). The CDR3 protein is CASNTIGENTEAFF. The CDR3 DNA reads TGTGCCAGCAACACGATAGGGGAAAACACTGAAGCTTTCTTT.